This T cell receptor beta chain comes out of a study of identical twins (dated by TCRdb to the mid-2010s). Describing the broader study: The study deep-sequenced TCR alpha and beta repertoires from monozygotic twins, unrelated adults of various ages and cord blood to test whether fetal clonotypes persist. To rule out contamination, the twin experiments were replicated at different times with different library preparation protocols.

This clonotype was found a few times. Its binding antigen is unknown. Per-base qualities were not stored, and no clone one base away is much larger. What the research found in general, with its limitations: Conclusions relied on cross-sectional statistical analysis, since the same donors could not be followed over many years. Invariant T cells such as MAIT and iNKT could partly confound zero-insertion analyses, though diverse VJ usage argued against this for most clonotypes. In monozygotic twins, out-of-frame TCR alpha sharing was systematically underestimated by recombination models, although the models agreed with sharing between unrelated individuals. Excess twin sharing in beta out-of-frame sequences was weaker because fewer shared sequences lowered the signal-to-noise ratio. Compared with coincidental sharing between unrelated individuals, out-of-frame TCR alpha sequences shared between twins had an excess of sequences with low generation probability. Abundant cord blood beta clonotypes carried fewer insertions; young adult naive repertoires showed a weaker similar trend, while memory repertoires showed none.

Only healthy Caucasian donors were included. The twin cohort comprised three pairs of female monozygotic twins, all aged roughly 18 to 30 years. CD4+ and CD8+ T cell populations were isolated with positive isolation kits from Invitrogen. The library was built by means of 5' RACE. Sequenced using an Illumina HiSeq 2000. Template switching added a universal primer binding site, and the final cDNA carried a unique molecular identifier that allowed TCR cDNA molecules to be counted accurately. Specific primers in the conserved constant-segment region were used to synthesize first-strand cDNA for TCR alpha and beta chains. Each cDNA library was double barcoded, with a SMART-Mk sample barcode plus Illumina barcodes, to control for contamination. TruSeq adapter sequences along with Illumina sample barcodes were introduced in two successive PCR steps. TCR alpha and beta cDNA libraries were sequenced on the Illumina HiSeq platform with custom primers. In the authors' own workflow: MiGEC was used to process raw reads and extract unique molecular identifiers, and MiXCR was used to find CDR3 positions. For each individual, recombination models were inferred using an EM algorithm with the repgenHMM and IGoR tools. Shared clonotypes were analyzed with the tcR package in R, and sharing was normalized by the product of cloneset sizes. To study raw recombination free of thymic and clonal selection effects, out-of-frame nonproductive sequences were analyzed. TCRdb trimmed public reads at Q25 via fastp, called clones via MiXCR and kept in-frame beta chains. A single entry per CDR3 protein holds the most common genes and DNA from its merged rows. The authors' filters were not applied to this entry. The sample has about 530,000 distinct CDR3 sequences on record, approximately 16% of them singletons. The top ten clonotypes cover roughly 0.44% of the sample.

The CDR3 goes from the cysteine to the phenylalanine over 12 residues. The sequence is cut down to CDR3 DNA, 36 bases in frame from base 1. V and J are truncated by 7 bases and 4 bases respectively, leaving an intervening sequence of 7 bases. The germline V gene yields SNHLY for CDR1 and FYNNEI for CDR2. Separately, the same data were catalogued under a study of yellow fever vaccine responses in identical twins. The second study reports: According to the authors, the vaccine-induced T cell response in identical twins seemed to be partly convergent and partly specific to each individual. In the study, vaccine-responding T cell clones were precisely tracked in identical twins.

The TCR originated in a woman aged 18 to 35 in good health. The rearranged chain carries TRBV2 and TRBJ2-2; the D gene is not confidently resolved. Sequenced: CD4+ T cells sorted from blood. The CDR3 protein is CASTRVTGELFF. Read as DNA, the sequence is TGTGCCAGCACAAGGGTCACCGGGGAGCTGTTTTTT.